The rows below give T cell receptor beta chains drawn from one sample of a study of Ad26.COV2.S vaccination and SARS-CoV-2 variants. Libraries were prepared by immunoSEQ multiplex PCR; TCRdb keeps only in-frame clonotypes and omits some of them. The table has about 280,000 clones, approximately 89% seen once. The sample consisted of peripheral blood, taken in a trial of Ad26.COV2.S vaccine versus placebo. Receptors originate from a person aged 18-60 years who received the Ad26.COV2.S COVID-19 vaccine or a placebo. Each CDR3 is given with its conserved first and last residue. The D gene is left open where the match is weak. Clone size is shown for a subset of rows, as once, few, many or a class of expanded clone.

length: 15; V: TRBV30; D: TRBD2; size: -; J: TRBJ2-1; DNA: TGTGCCTGGAGTACCGGGACTAGCTCCTACAATGAGCAGTTCTTC; CDR3: CAWSTGTSSYNEQFF
length: 13; V: TRBV25-1; D: -; size: few; J: TRBJ2-5; DNA: TGTGCCAGCAGTGAATCACCCGGGGAGACCCAGTACTTC; CDR3: CASSESPGETQYF
length: 15; V: TRBV5-5; D: -; size: -; J: TRBJ2-1; DNA: TGTGCCAGCAGCTTGAAGGAGAAAACGTACAATGAGCAGTTCTTC; CDR3: CASSLKEKTYNEQFF
length: 16; V: TRBV6-4; D: TRBD2; size: -; J: TRBJ2-7; DNA: TGTGCCAGCAGTGACCCGGAGGAGCGGGGGAGCCACGAGCAGTACTTC; CDR3: CASSDPEERGSHEQYF
length: 13; V: TRBV18; D: -; size: -; J: TRBJ2-1; DNA: TGTGCCAGCTCACCCTCACCGGACAATGAGCAGTTCTTC; CDR3: CASSPSPDNEQFF
length: 17; V: TRBV5-5; D: -; size: -; J: TRBJ1-6; DNA: TGTGCCAGCAGCTCGGACGGGGGGCTCACCTATAATTCACCCCTCCACTTT; CDR3: CASSSDGGLTYNSPLHF
length: 13; V: TRBV29-1; D: -; size: -; J: TRBJ1-1; DNA: TGCAGCGCATGGGGGATCCAGAACACTGAAGCTTTCTTT; CDR3: CSAWGIQNTEAFF
length: 16; V: TRBV11-2; D: -; size: -; J: TRBJ2-1; DNA: TGTGCCAGCAGCTTAGCGGGTGGGGGAATCTACAATGAGCAGTTCTTC; CDR3: CASSLAGGGIYNEQFF
length: 18; V: TRBV4-1; D: -; size: -; J: TRBJ1-2; DNA: TGCGCCAGCAGCCAAGTACTTGGTAGTAGGACGGGGGTCGGTGGCTACACCTTC; CDR3: CASSQVLGSRTGVGGYTF
length: 19; V: TRBV5-4; D: TRBD2; size: -; J: TRBJ2-3; DNA: TGTGCCAGCGGCTTTGGGGGACTAGCGGGAGTTGGGGACACAGATACGCAGTATTTT; CDR3: CASGFGGLAGVGDTDTQYF
length: 13; V: TRBV19; D: -; size: few; J: TRBJ2-1; DNA: TGTGCCAGTAGTATCGGTACCTACAATGAGCAGTTCTTC; CDR3: CASSIGTYNEQFF
length: 13; V: TRBV5-4; D: -; size: -; J: TRBJ1-2; DNA: TGTGCCAGCAGCTTCTCCGGGGGCTATGGCTACACCTTC; CDR3: CASSFSGGYGYTF
length: 15; V: TRBV5-6; D: -; size: -; J: TRBJ1-5; DNA: TGTGCCAGCAGCGCCCAGGGTGCGGGCAATCAGCCCCAGCATTTT; CDR3: CASSAQGAGNQPQHF
length: 14; V: TRBV3-1/TRBV3-2; D: -; size: few; J: TRBJ2-2; DNA: TGTGCCAGCAGCCGTGTGGGGAACACCGGGGAGCTGTTTTTT; CDR3: CASSRVGNTGELFF
length: 16; V: TRBV5-1; D: -; size: -; J: TRBJ1-2; DNA: TGCGCCAGCAGCTTGGGGATTCAGGGAACCAACTATGGCTACACCTTC; CDR3: CASSLGIQGTNYGYTF
length: 14; V: TRBV5-1; D: -; size: -; J: TRBJ2-1; DNA: TGCGCCAGCAGCTTAGGGACTCGGGGGAATGAGCAGTTCTTC; CDR3: CASSLGTRGNEQFF
length: 16; V: TRBV5-1; D: -; size: -; J: TRBJ1-1; DNA: TGCGCCAGCAGCTTGGCCCAGGCACTCATGAACACTGAAGCTTTCTTT; CDR3: CASSLAQALMNTEAFF
length: 16; V: TRBV5-1; D: TRBD1; size: -; J: TRBJ1-6; DNA: TGCGCCAGCAGCATAAGCTCCGGGACAGGGGATTCACCCCTCCACTTT; CDR3: CASSISSGTGDSPLHF
length: 13; V: TRBV5-1; D: -; size: -; J: TRBJ2-1; DNA: TGCGCCAGCAGCTTGGACCACTACAATGAGCAGTTCTTC; CDR3: CASSLDHYNEQFF
length: 15; V: TRBV4-2; D: TRBD1; size: -; J: TRBJ1-1; DNA: TGTGCCAGCAGCCCAAGGGAGGGGGCGGACACTGAAGCTTTCTTT; CDR3: CASSPREGADTEAFF
length: 9; V: TRBV15; D: -; size: -; J: TRBJ1-1; DNA: TGTCTTATCAACACTGAAGCTTTCTTT; CDR3: CLINTEAFF
length: 13; V: TRBV12-3/TRBV12-4; D: -; size: -; J: TRBJ2-7; DNA: TGTGCCAGCAGTTTTGCAGGCTCCTACGAGCAGTACTTC; CDR3: CASSFAGSYEQYF
length: 13; V: TRBV29-1; D: -; size: -; J: TRBJ1-1; DNA: TGCAGCGATAGGAGGGATATGAACACTGAAGCTTTCTTT; CDR3: CSDRRDMNTEAFF
length: 17; V: TRBV5-1; D: -; size: -; J: TRBJ1-1; DNA: TGCGCCAGCAGCCGGGCGGAGGTTTCAGGAGGGTGGACTGAAGCTTTCTTT; CDR3: CASSRAEVSGGWTEAFF
length: 14; V: TRBV15; D: -; size: -; J: TRBJ1-3; DNA: TGTGCCACCAGCAGAGCCGGAAGTGGAAACACCATATATTTT; CDR3: CATSRAGSGNTIYF
length: 13; V: TRBV6-5; D: -; size: -; J: TRBJ1-2; DNA: TGTGCCAGCAGTTACGGGACCTCCTATGGCTACACCTTC; CDR3: CASSYGTSYGYTF
length: 13; V: TRBV14; D: -; size: -; J: TRBJ2-7; DNA: TGTGCCAGCAGCCAAGACCGAAGGGGGACGCAGTACTTC; CDR3: CASSQDRRGTQYF
length: 13; V: TRBV28; D: TRBD1; size: -; J: TRBJ1-2; DNA: TGTGCCACTCAATTACAGGGGGCGCGGGGCTACACCTTC; CDR3: CATQLQGARGYTF
length: 16; V: TRBV5-1; D: -; size: -; J: TRBJ1-3; DNA: TGCGCCAGCAGCTTGGATGGACAGCCCTCTGGAAACACCATATATTTT; CDR3: CASSLDGQPSGNTIYF
length: 14; V: TRBV9; D: -; size: -; J: TRBJ2-3; DNA: TGTGCCAGCAGCCCTCGCGGGGATGGAGATACGCAGTATTTT; CDR3: CASSPRGDGDTQYF
length: 14; V: TRBV5-1; D: -; size: -; J: TRBJ2-2; DNA: TGCGCCAGCAGTCCGGCCCCAGGACCCGGGGAGCTGTTTTTT; CDR3: CASSPAPGPGELFF
length: 14; V: TRBV24-1; D: -; size: -; J: TRBJ2-3; DNA: TGTGCCACCAGTGATAGGACTGGCACAGATACGCAGTATTTT; CDR3: CATSDRTGTDTQYF
length: 16; V: TRBV7-6; D: TRBD2; size: -; J: TRBJ2-2; DNA: TGTGCCAGCAGCTTTTCCGGACTAGCGCCCACCGGGGAGCTGTTTTTT; CDR3: CASSFSGLAPTGELFF
length: 15; V: TRBV2; D: -; size: once; J: TRBJ2-2; DNA: TGTGCCAGCAGTGTTTTCAGGGCCGACACCGGGGAGCTGTTTTTT; CDR3: CASSVFRADTGELFF
length: 14; V: TRBV9; D: -; size: -; J: TRBJ2-7; DNA: TGTGCCAGCAGCGCCGACGGGACCTACTACGAGCAGTACTTC; CDR3: CASSADGTYYEQYF
length: 16; V: TRBV6-4; D: TRBD1; size: -; J: TRBJ1-3; DNA: TGTGCCAGCAGTCCAAACAGGGGAAACGTTGGAAACACCATATATTTT; CDR3: CASSPNRGNVGNTIYF
length: 11; V: TRBV30; D: -; size: -; J: TRBJ1-1; DNA: TGTGCCTGGAGTGGAAAGGGGGAAGCTTTCTTT; CDR3: CAWSGKGEAFF
length: 15; V: TRBV12-5; D: TRBD1; size: once; J: TRBJ2-7; DNA: TGTGCTAGTGGCCGCGACAGGGGACCCCTCTACGAGCAGTACTTC; CDR3: CASGRDRGPLYEQYF
length: 14; V: TRBV7-2; D: -; size: -; J: TRBJ1-2; DNA: TGTGCCAGCAGCCAGAGGGGCTATAACTATGGCTACACCTTC; CDR3: CASSQRGYNYGYTF